The 16 T cell receptor beta chains given below trace back to one sample, sequenced in a study of T cells in women clearing cervical HPV infection. Measured with immunoSEQ multiplex PCR; TCRdb has only the in-frame clones, and not every one. In all, the sample yields over 30,000 clones. Material: blood buffy coat. The source is a woman between 18 and 70 years old with a cervical HPV16 infection that either progressed to CIN3+ or cleared (not recorded which).

With respect to this clone: The read ends 3 residues before the CDR3 terminus; that terminus is restored from the germline J gene. The gene calls are TRBV29-1 and TRBJ2-3, with D possibly matching TRBD2 (6 bases). Trimming removed 4 bases from V and 3 bases from J, with 14 bases in between. Germline assignment: CDR1 SQVTM and CDR2 ANQGSEA. CDR3 length: 14 residues. The sequenced CDR3 bases are TGCAGCGTTGTTCGGGGGTGGGGAACAGATACG. Translated, it gives CSVVRGWGTDT. The full-length CDR3 reads as CSVVRGWGTDTQYF.

As regards this clone: The read ends 3 residues shy of where the CDR3 ends; the end is completed using the germline J gene. The chain is built from TRBV19 and TRBJ1-1, with D perhaps matching TRBD1 (5 bases). V lost 7 bases, J lost 5 bases, and 14 bases lay in between. This CDR3 comprises 13 residues. The germline CDR1 and CDR2 sequences are LNHDA and SQIVND (reference sequence). CDR3 bases read: TGTGCCAGTACCCTCTGGAGGGGAACTGAA. It is translated as CASTLWRGTE. The full CDR3 protein reads CASTLWRGTEAFF.

A note on this clone: With the read ending 3 residues before the CDR3 end, the germline J gene is used to fill in that end. The sample has other DNA sequences that encode this CDR3 too. The genes are TRBV18 and TRBJ2-7, with TRBD2 identical over 7 bases. Per the germline V gene, CDR1 is KGHSH and CDR2 is LQKENI. The CDR3 consists of 15 residues. V shed 0 bases, J shed 3 bases, and the junction held 5 bases outside the gene matches. Partial CDR3 DNA: TGTGCCAGCTCACCACCGAGCGGGGATTACTACGAG. Its protein is CASSPPSGDYYE. In full, the CDR3 is CASSPPSGDYYEQYF.

Points on this clone: The DNA ends 3 residues before the CDR3 does, and the rest of the CDR3 is filled in from the germline J gene. V and J are TRBV2 and TRBJ2-5; the D gene is possibly TRBD1 (5 bases). Trimming cost V 3 bases and J 5 bases, with 10 bases left between them. This CDR3 contains 13 residues. Germline V gives CDR1 SNHLY, CDR2 FYNNEI. The CDR3 reads CASSDRVGETQYF. Incomplete CDR3 DNA: TGTGCCAGCAGTGACAGGGTGGGGGAGACC. Variable domain in full (rest from reference TRBV2 and TRBJ2-5): EPEVTQTPSHQVTQMGQEVILRCVPISNHLYFYWYRQILGQKVEFLVSFYNNEISEKSEIFDDQFSVERPDGSNFTLKIRSTKLEDSAMYFCASSDRVGETQYFGPGTRLLVL.

Concerning this clone: The read finishes 3 residues shy of the CDR3 end, and the germline J gene is used to complete it. V gene TRBV20-1 combines with J gene TRBJ2-1; tentatively, D is TRBD1 (6 bases). Per the germline V gene, CDR1 is DFQATT and CDR2 is SNEGSKA (reference sequence). V dropped 5 bases and J dropped 0 bases, with 11 bases sitting between them. CDR3 length: 14 amino acids. CDR3 loop: CSAFDRYSYNEQFF. The sequenced part of the CDR3 DNA is TGCAGTGCTTTCGACAGGTACTCCTACAATGAG.

Comment on this clone: The read stops 3 residues short of the end of the CDR3; the missing end is completed from the germline J gene. The gene calls are TRBV10-1 and TRBJ2-1; 13 bases are a match to TRBD2. The CDR3 loop spans 15 amino acids. With V trimmed by 8 bases and J by 7 bases, 8 bases remained unmatched. Germline assignment: CDR1 WNHNN and CDR2 SYGVQD (reference sequence). This CDR3 is CASSTSGGGPNEQFF. CDR3 bases read: TGCGCCAGCTCAACTAGCGGGGGGGGGCCGAATGAG.

About this clone: The read is 3 residues too short to cover the CDR3 end, so that end is filled in from the germline J gene. V usage is TRBV5-6 and J usage is TRBJ2-3; 7 nucleotides match TRBD1. This CDR3 is built from 13 residues. Losses at the gene ends were 4 bases for V and 4 bases for J; bases not matched to a gene: 3. CDR1 and CDR2 (germline): SGHDT, YYEEEE. The CDR3 loop is CASSRQGSDTQYF. The sequenced part of the CDR3 DNA is TGTGCCAGCAGCCGACAGGGCTCAGATACG.

As to this clone: The read ends 3 residues shy of where the CDR3 ends; the end is completed using the germline J gene. This sequence joins TRBV2 and TRBJ2-6; D may match TRBD1 or TRBD2 (5 bases each). CDR1 and CDR2 (germline): SNHLY, FYNNEI. V lost 7 bases to trimming and J lost 0 bases, with 7 bases between them. The CDR3 is 14 amino acids. The CDR3 here is CASKGSSGANVLTF. The DNA read from the CDR3 is TGTGCCAGCAAGGGGAGCTCTGGGGCCAACGTC.

As to this clone: The read terminates 3 residues before the CDR3 end, so the remaining end is supplied by the germline J gene. V and J are TRBV20-1 and TRBJ2-7, with a weak D call TRBD2 (6 bases). This CDR3 region has 13 residues. V was shortened by 5 bases and J by 2 bases, with 13 bases between the two germline ends. Germline values: CDR1 DFQATT, CDR2 SNEGSKA (reference sequence). The CDR3 spells CSARAGTAYEQYF. CDR3 DNA, as far as it was read: TGCAGTGCTCGGGCGGGGACCGCCTACGAG.

As regards this clone: Read data end 3 residues before the CDR3 end; the end is taken from the germline J gene. The chain uses TRBV5-6 and TRBJ2-1; the match to TRBD2 covers 12 bases. Germline CDR1 is SGHDT and CDR2 is YYEEEE. Unmatched junction bases numbered 7, after V lost 4 bases and J lost 8 bases. The CDR3 sequence is 15 residues long. Partial CDR3 DNA: TGTGCCAGCAGCACCCCTAGCGGGGGGGCCCATGAG. This encodes CASSTPSGGAHE. The whole CDR3 region reads CASSTPSGGAHEQFF.

To note about this clone: The CDR3 is cut off 3 residues early in the read; its end comes from the germline J gene. The chain links TRBV11-2 to TRBJ1-5; D uncertain. V shed 1 base and J shed 6 bases, with 10 bases lying between them. The CDR3 sequence is 14 residues long. Germline CDR1 is SGHAT and CDR2 is FQNNGV. The CDR3 is CASSLAAGRQPQHF. The sequenced part of the CDR3 DNA is TGTGCCAGCAGCTTAGCAGCGGGTCGTCAGCCC.

Details on this clone: The observed sequence ends 3 residues before the CDR3 terminus, with the missing tail filled in from the germline J gene. The V call is TRBV7-8, the J call TRBJ2-7; 14 bases line up with TRBD2. V trimming: 5 bases; J trimming: 2 bases; junction bases outside the gene matches: 5. Germline V gene lookup returns CDR1 SGHVS and CDR2 FQNEAQ. This CDR3 comprises 16 residues. The covered CDR3 bases are TGTGCCAGCAGCCTCTCGACTAGCGGGGGGGCCTACGAG. Protein: CASSLSTSGGAYE. The complete CDR3 reads CASSLSTSGGAYEQYF.

About this clone: The read halts 3 residues ahead of the CDR3 end, with the missing end drawn from the germline J gene. The genes are TRBV20-1 and TRBJ2-5; no definite D call. Germline CDR1 is DFQATT and CDR2 is SNEGSKA (reference sequence). The V end lost 2 bases, the J end lost 4 bases, and 8 bases lay between the germline ends. This CDR3 spans 12 amino acids. CDR3 sequence reads: CSARTVRETQYF. The sequenced part of the CDR3 DNA is TGCAGTGCTAGAACGGTTCGAGAGACC.

A remark on this clone: The CDR3 end lies 3 residues beyond the end of the read and is filled in from the germline J gene. V and J are TRBV11-2 and TRBJ1-1; the D is unclear. Germline assignment: CDR1 SGHAT and CDR2 FQNNGV. The CDR3 spans 13 residues. Deletions cut 2 bases from V and 1 base from J, with 5 bases between. CDR3 loop: CASSLQENTEAFF. The CDR3 bases that were read are TGTGCCAGCAGCTTACAGGAGAACACTGAA.

Points on this clone: The sequenced fragment ends 3 residues before the CDR3 boundary, so the rest is inferred from the germline J gene. This sequence joins TRBV20-1 and TRBJ1-2; 9 bases match TRBD1. This CDR3 comprises 16 residues. Trimming cost V 0 bases and J 2 bases; bases outside gene matches: 7. Germline CDR1 DFQATT, CDR2 SNEGSKA (reference sequence). CDR3 residues: CSARDHTQGANYGYTF. CDR3 DNA (partial): TGCAGTGCTAGAGACCACACACAGGGGGCAAACTATGGC.

Note on this clone: The CDR3 end falls 3 residues outside the read, so it is completed with the germline J gene. J is TRBJ1-5 and V is TRBV12-3 or TRBV12-4; D is unclear. The CDR3 has 15 residues. V shed 6 bases and J shed 0 bases, with 12 bases lying between them. CDR3 DNA, as far as it was read: TGTGCCAGCAGACCTACGGGTAATAGCAATCAGCCC. It codes for CASRPTGNSNQP. The full CDR3 reads CASRPTGNSNQPQHF.